These T cell receptor beta chains were read from a single sample in a study of blood T cells in healthy people across ages. TCRdb reprocessed the 5' RACE reads via MiXCR and lists one record per CDR3 protein. The sample records fewer than 1 million distinct CDR3 sequences, 40% to 50% being singletons. The sequenced sample consisted of blood. Source of these receptors: a man in his 60s in good health. The CDR3 runs from the conserved cysteine through the conserved F or W.

J gene,V gene,CDR3 protein
TRBJ2-7,TRBV4-3,CASSTRTGDEQYF
TRBJ2-4,TRBV27,CASSLNRENIQYF
TRBJ1-6,TRBV7-2,CASSGGTDSSPLHF
NA,TRBV21-1,CASSKRTQGAGEQYF
TRBJ2-1,TRBV12-3/TRBV12-4,CASSWQAGDNEQFF
NA,TRBV9,CASSVVGGGGLGTQYF
TRBJ2-7,TRBV29-1,CSAVNRAGAYEQYF
TRBJ2-4,TRBV20-1,CSASTTLAKNIQYF
NA,TRBV6-2/TRBV6-3,CASSYWDRGYEQFF
TRBJ2-5,TRBV2,CASRLTSVQETQYF
TRBJ2-3,TRBV9,CASSVAIIGTSGPGTQYF